This TCR beta chain originates from a study of blood T cells in healthy people across ages. Then a second PCR, running roughly 7 to 11 cycles, was carried out with a sample-barcoded 5' primer and a J-beta primer mix. TCRdb re-called the 5' RACE reads with MiXCR, one entry per CDR3 protein. Of 1.5 million to 2 million distinct CDR3 sequences listed, around 48% were seen once; the top ten hold roughly 2.1%. This clonotype turned up a few times. As yet, its antigen is unknown. Total RNA, at least 5 micrograms per sample, was extracted from PBMCs. Findings and caveats of the study: Naive T cell percentage showed a strong correlation with TCR beta diversity. Investigators treated diversity estimates from one million T cells as underestimates.

CDR1 is ENHRY, CDR2 SYGVKD, per germline. The length of the CDR3 is 15 residues. This chain connects TRBV10-3 to TRBJ2-4, with D possibly being TRBD1 (5 bases). The DNA end lines up better with TRBJ2-5; the J call may be wrong. The receptor's source is a woman between 40 and 50 years old in good health. Sequencing used blood. The CDR3 DNA sequence: TGTGCCATCAGTGTGGCAGGGCCCGCTGAAGAGACCCAGTACTTC. It translates to CAISVAGPAEETQYF.